The 12 T cell receptor beta chains given below trace back to one sample, sequenced in a study of cytomegalovirus exposure and HLA in healthy donors. A multiplex PCR was run with 60 Vbeta primers and 13 Jbeta primers. The assay was immunoSEQ multiplex PCR, and TCRdb's table has in-frame clones only and misses some. The data show fewer than 150,000 clones, over 70% seen once. The sample consisted of PBMCs. The source of these receptors is a middle-aged man in good health and CMV-seronegative.

The gene calls are TRBV19 and TRBJ1-5; D possibly corresponds to TRBD1 (6 bases). V dropped 8 bases and J dropped 7 bases, with 12 bases sitting between them. The germline V gene encodes CDR1 LNHDA and CDR2 SQIVND (reference sequence). The CDR3 length is 12 residues. The CDR3 nucleotides are TGTGCCAGTGGCGGGGGGCGGCAGCCCCAGCATTTT. This gives the protein CASGGGRQPQHF. Full variable domain (outside the CDR3, taken from reference TRBV19 and TRBJ1-5): DGGITQSPKYLFRKEGQNVTLSCEQNLNHDAMYWYRQDPGQGLRLIYYSQIVNDFQKGDIAEGYSVSREKKESFPLTVTSAQKNPTAFYLCASGGGRQPQHFGDGTRLSIL.

The chain recombines TRBV5-1 with TRBJ2-6, with a weak D call TRBD2 (5 bases). Germline CDR1 and CDR2: SGHRS and YFSETQ. V was pared by 4 bases and J by 1 base, with 6 bases between. The CDR3 is made up of 14 amino acids. In DNA form, the CDR3 reads TGCGCCAGCAGCGGAGGTTCTGGGGCCAACGTCCTGACTTTC. Translation: CASSGGSGANVLTF.

Turning to this clone: Other DNA sequences from this sample encode an identical CDR3 as well. This chain connects TRBV19 to TRBJ1-5; 7 bases are a match to TRBD1. Trimming removed 4 bases from V and 0 bases from J; junction bases left unmatched: 3. Germline-derived CDR1 and CDR2 are LNHDA and SQIVND (reference sequence). CDR3 length: 15 amino acids. The CDR3 coding sequence is TGTGCCAGTAGTAGAGGGGGCAATAGCAATCAGCCCCAGCATTTT. Translating gives CASSRGGNSNQPQHF.

The J gene is TRBJ2-7, the V gene TRBV9, with a tentative D call TRBD1 (6 bases). With 0 bases removed from V and 2 bases from J, the gap between germline ends came to 9 bases. Germline values: CDR1 SGDLS, CDR2 YYNGEE. This CDR3 is built from 14 residues. In DNA, the CDR3 is TGTGCCAGCAGCGTAGGGACAGCCGCCTACGAGCAGTACTTC. This translates into CASSVGTAAYEQYF.

The rearrangement links TRBV29-1 to TRBJ1-1, with D possibly being TRBD1 (6 bases). This CDR3 is 12 amino acids long. Germline CDR1 reads SQVTM; CDR2 reads ANQGSEA. The ends were cut back, 7 bases at V and 5 bases at J, with 14 bases in the middle. CDR3 loop: CSERGGRTEAFF. The DNA for the CDR3 is TGCAGCGAAAGGGGGGGGAGGACTGAAGCTTTCTTT.

A single count supports this clone. The chain has TRBV5-1 and TRBJ2-1; TRBD1 might be the D (6 bases). The germline V gene encodes CDR1 SGHRS and CDR2 YFSETQ. The CDR3 has 16 amino acids. The germline V and J ends were trimmed by 2 bases and 6 bases, with 18 bases remaining between them. In DNA form, the CDR3 reads TGCGCCAGCAGCTTAGGGACACTATTAAGGGGCAATGAGCAGTTCTTC. It yields the protein CASSLGTLLRGNEQFF.

The chain is built from TRBV6-1 and TRBJ2-7; no clear D. The ends were cut back, 3 bases at V and 0 bases at J, with 6 bases in the middle. CDR3 size: 13 residues. The germline V gene encodes CDR1 MNHNS and CDR2 SASEGT. CDR3 protein: CASSDMSSYEQYF. In DNA, the CDR3 is TGTGCCAGCAGTGACATGAGCTCCTACGAGCAGTACTTC.

The CDR3 DNA sequence: TGTGCCAGCAGCTTAACAGGGGTCGCGGATCAGCCCCAGCATTTT. This codes for CASSLTGVADQPQHF. The J gene is TRBJ1-5, the V gene TRBV5-6, with 7 bases that match TRBD1. Germline CDR1 is SGHDT and CDR2 is YYEEEE. The CDR3 is 15 residues long. Trimming cost V 2 bases and J 5 bases; bases outside gene matches: 7.

The V call is TRBV29-1, the J call TRBJ2-7; 9 bases line up with TRBD2. V lost 7 bases and J lost 2; bases outside the gene matches: 9. Germline assignment: CDR1 SQVTM and CDR2 ANQGSEA. CDR3 length: 14 residues. CDR3 protein: CSAWVAGVPYEQYF. CDR3 in DNA: TGCAGCGCCTGGGTAGCGGGAGTTCCCTACGAGCAGTACTTC.

The chain has TRBV27 and TRBJ2-1, with 11 bases matching TRBD2. CDR3 length: 13 residues. Germline V gene lookup returns CDR1 MNHEY and CDR2 SMNVEV (reference sequence). V was pared by 4 bases and J by 15 bases, with 8 bases of the junction left unmatched. CDR3 DNA sequence: TGTGCCAGCAGTTATGGGACTAGCGGCTGGGCGTTCTTC. It is translated as CASSYGTSGWAFF.

This clone has just one count. The genes are TRBV11-2 and TRBJ2-7; 7 bases are shared with TRBD2. CDR1 is SGHAT and CDR2 is FQNNGV in the germline V gene. The CDR3 covers 14 residues. V shed 3 bases, J shed 4 bases, and the junction held 6 bases outside the gene matches. This chain's CDR3 is CASSFGSGGYEQYF. The CDR3, as DNA: TGTGCCAGCAGCTTCGGATCCGGGGGGTACGAGCAGTACTTC.

This clone turned up a few times. The CDR3 nucleotides read TGTGCCAGCAGCCTGACTATCGCGAACACCGGGGAGCTGTTTTTT. Its protein product is CASSLTIANTGELFF. The rearrangement joins TRBV27 to TRBJ2-2, with D perhaps TRBD2 (5 bases). The V gene's germline CDR1 is MNHEY and CDR2 SMNVEV (reference sequence). V shed 6 bases and J shed 0 bases, with 11 bases lying between them. This CDR3 contains 15 residues.